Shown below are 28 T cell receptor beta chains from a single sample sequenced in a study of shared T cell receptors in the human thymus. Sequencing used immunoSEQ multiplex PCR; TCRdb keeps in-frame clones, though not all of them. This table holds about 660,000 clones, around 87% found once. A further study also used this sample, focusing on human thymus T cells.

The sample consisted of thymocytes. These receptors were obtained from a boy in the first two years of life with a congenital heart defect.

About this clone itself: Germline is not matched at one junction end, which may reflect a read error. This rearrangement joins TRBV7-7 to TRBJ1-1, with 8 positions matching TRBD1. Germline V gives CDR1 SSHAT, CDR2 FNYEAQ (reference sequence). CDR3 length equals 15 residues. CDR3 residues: CASSSDRGLWAEAFF. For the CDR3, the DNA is TGTGCTAGCAGCTCCGACAGGGGTCTGTGGGCTGAAGCTTTCTTT.

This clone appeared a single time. The CDR3 loop is CASRVLTGVGYGYTF. CDR3 bases: TGTGCCAGCAGGGTTCTGACAGGGGTTGGCTATGGCTACACCTTC. The chain employs TRBV7-2 and TRBJ1-2; 8 bases align to TRBD1. V was pared by 6 bases and J by 4 bases, with 10 bases of the junction left unmatched. CDR1 is SGHTA, CDR2 FQGNSA, per germline. The CDR3 runs to 15 residues.

The CDR3 DNA reads TGCGCCAGCAGCCAAGAGGGTAGCGGGGCGTACCAAGAGACCCAGTACTTC. Amino acids: CASSQEGSGAYQETQYF. The chain recombines TRBV4-1 with TRBJ2-5; 8 bases line up with TRBD2. Per the germline V gene, CDR1 is MGHRA and CDR2 is YSYEKL. V shed 0 bases, J shed 0 bases, and the junction held 6 bases outside the gene matches. The CDR3 loop spans 17 amino acids.

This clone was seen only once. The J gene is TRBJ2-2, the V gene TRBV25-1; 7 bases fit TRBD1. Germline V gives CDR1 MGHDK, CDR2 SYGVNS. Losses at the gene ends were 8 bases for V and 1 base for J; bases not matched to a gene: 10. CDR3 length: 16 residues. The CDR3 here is CASGGSGQLNTGELFF. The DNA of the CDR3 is TGTGCCAGCGGAGGATCGGGACAGTTGAACACCGGGGAGCTGTTTTTT.

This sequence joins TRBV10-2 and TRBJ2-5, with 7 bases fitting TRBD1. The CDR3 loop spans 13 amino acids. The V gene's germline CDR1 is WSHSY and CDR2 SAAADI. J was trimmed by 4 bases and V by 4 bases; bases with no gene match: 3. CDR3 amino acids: CASSATGVETQYF. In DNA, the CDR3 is TGCGCCAGCAGTGCTACAGGGGTAGAGACCCAGTACTTC.

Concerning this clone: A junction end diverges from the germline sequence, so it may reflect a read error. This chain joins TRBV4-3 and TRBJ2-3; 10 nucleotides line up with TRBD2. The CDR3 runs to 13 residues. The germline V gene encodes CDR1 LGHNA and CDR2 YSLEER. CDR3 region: CASSQDTSGERGF. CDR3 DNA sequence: TGCGCCAGCAGCCAAGATACTAGCGGGGAAAGGGGTTTT.

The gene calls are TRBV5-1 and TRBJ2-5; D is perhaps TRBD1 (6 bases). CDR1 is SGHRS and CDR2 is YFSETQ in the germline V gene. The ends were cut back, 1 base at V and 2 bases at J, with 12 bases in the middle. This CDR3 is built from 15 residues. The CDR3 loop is CASSLWGLGQETQYF. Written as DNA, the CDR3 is TGCGCCAGCAGCTTGTGGGGGCTAGGGCAAGAGACCCAGTACTTC.

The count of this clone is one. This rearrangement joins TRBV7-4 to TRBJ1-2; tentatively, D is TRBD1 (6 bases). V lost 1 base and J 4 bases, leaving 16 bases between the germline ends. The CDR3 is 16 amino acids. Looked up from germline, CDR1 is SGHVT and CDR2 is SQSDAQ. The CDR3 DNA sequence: TGTGCCAGCAGCTTAGTGGGACATTCTTCGACCTATGGCTACACCTTC. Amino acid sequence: CASSLVGHSSTYGYTF.

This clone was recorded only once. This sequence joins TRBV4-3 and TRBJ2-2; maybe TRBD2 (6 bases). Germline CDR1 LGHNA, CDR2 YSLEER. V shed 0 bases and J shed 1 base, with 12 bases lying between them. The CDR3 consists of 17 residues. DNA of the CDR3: TGCGCCAGCAGCCAAGATAGGAGGCGGGAGAACACCGGGGAGCTGTTTTTT. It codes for CASSQDRRRENTGELFF.

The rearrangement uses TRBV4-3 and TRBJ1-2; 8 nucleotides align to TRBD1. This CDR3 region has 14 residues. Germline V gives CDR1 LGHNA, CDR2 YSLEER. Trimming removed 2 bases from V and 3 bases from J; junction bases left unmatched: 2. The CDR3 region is CASSQQGADYGYTF. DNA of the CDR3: TGCGCCAGCAGCCAACAGGGGGCCGACTATGGCTACACCTTC.

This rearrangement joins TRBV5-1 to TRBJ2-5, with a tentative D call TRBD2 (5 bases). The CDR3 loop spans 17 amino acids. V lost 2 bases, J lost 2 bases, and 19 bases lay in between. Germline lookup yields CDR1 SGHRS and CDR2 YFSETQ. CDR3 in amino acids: CASSFSSGSVLQETQYF. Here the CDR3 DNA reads TGCGCCAGCAGCTTCTCTTCTGGTAGCGTTTTACAAGAGACCCAGTACTTC. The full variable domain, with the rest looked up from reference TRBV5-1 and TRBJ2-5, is KAGVTQTPRYLIKTRGQQVTLSCSPISGHRSVSWYQQTPGQGLQFLFEYFSETQRNKGNFPGRFSGRQFSNSRSEMNVSTLELGDSALYLCASSFSSGSVLQETQYFGPGTRLLVL.

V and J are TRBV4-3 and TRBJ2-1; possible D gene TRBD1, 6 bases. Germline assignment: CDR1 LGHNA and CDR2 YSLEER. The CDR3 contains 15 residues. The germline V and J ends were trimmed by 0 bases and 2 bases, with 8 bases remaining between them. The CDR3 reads CASSQERTAYNEQFF. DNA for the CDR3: TGCGCCAGCAGCCAAGAAAGGACAGCCTACAATGAGCAGTTCTTC.

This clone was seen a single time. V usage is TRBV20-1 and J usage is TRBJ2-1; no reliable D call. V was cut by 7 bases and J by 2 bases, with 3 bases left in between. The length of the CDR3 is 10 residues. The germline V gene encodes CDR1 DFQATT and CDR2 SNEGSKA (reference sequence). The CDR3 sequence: CSGAYNEQFF. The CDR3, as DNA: TGCAGTGGCGCCTACAATGAGCAGTTCTTC.

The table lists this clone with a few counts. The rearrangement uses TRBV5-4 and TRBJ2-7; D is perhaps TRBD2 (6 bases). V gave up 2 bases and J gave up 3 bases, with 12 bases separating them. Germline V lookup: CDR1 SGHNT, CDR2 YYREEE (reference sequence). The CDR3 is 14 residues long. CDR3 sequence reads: CASSLRESVYEQYF. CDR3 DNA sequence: TGTGCCAGCAGCTTACGGGAGTCTGTCTACGAGCAGTACTTC.

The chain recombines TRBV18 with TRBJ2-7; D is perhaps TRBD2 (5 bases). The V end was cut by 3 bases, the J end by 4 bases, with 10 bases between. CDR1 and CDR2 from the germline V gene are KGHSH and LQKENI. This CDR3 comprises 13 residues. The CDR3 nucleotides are TGTGCCAGCTCACCCACCGGGGTTTACGAGCAGTACTTC. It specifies CASSPTGVYEQYF. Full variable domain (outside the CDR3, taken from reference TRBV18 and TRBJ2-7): NAGVMQNPRHLVRRRGQEARLRCSPMKGHSHVYWYRQLPEEGLKFMVYLQKENIIDESGMPKERFSAEFPKEGPSILRIQQVVRGDSAAYFCASSPTGVYEQYFGPGTRLTVT.

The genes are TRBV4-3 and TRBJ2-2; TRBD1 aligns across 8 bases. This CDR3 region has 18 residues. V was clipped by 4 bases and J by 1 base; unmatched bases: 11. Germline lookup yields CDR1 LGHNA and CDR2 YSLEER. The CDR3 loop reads CASSPQYLGTGNTGELFF. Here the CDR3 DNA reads TGCGCCAGCAGCCCCCAATATCTCGGGACAGGGAACACCGGGGAGCTGTTTTTT.

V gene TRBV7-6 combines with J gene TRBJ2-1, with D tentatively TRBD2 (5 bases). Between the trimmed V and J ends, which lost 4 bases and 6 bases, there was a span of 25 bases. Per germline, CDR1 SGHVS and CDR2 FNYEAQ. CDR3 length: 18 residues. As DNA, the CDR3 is TGTGCCAGCAGCTCGCATGAGGTAGCGAGAGATAACTGCAATGAGCAGTTCTTC. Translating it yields CASSSHEVARDNCNEQFF.

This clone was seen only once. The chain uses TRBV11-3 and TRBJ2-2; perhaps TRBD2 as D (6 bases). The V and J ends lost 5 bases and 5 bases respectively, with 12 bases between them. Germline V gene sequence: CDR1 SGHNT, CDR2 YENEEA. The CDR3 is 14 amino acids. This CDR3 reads CASSRGGGTGELFF. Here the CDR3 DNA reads TGTGCCAGCAGCCGTGGGGGAGGAACCGGGGAGCTGTTTTTT.

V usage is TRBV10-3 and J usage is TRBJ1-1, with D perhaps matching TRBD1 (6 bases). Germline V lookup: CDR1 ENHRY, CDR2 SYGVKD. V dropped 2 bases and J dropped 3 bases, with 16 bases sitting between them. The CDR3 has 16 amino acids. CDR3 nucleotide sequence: TGTGCCATCAGTGAGATGGCAGGGGCCAAGGACACTGAAGCTTTCTTT. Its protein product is CAISEMAGAKDTEAFF.

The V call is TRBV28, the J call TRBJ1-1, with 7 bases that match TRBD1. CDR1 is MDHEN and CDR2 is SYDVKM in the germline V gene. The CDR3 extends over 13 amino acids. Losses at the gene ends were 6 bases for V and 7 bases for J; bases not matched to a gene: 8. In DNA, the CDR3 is TGTGCCAGCAGACCAACAGGGGATGGTGAAGCTTTCTTT. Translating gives CASRPTGDGEAFF. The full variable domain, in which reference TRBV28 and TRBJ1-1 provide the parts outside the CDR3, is DVKVTQSSRYLVKRTGEKVFLECVQDMDHENMFWYRQDPGLGLRLIYFSYDVKMKEKGDIPEGYSVSREKKERFSLILESASTNQTSMYLCASRPTGDGEAFFGQGTRLTVV.

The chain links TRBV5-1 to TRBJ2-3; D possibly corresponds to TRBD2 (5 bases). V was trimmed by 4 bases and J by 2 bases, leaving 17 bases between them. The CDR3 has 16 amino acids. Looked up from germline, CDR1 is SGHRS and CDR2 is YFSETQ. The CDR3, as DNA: TGCGCCAGCAGCCCGCCGGATGGGAGAAACACAGATACGCAGTATTTT. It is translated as CASSPPDGRNTDTQYF.

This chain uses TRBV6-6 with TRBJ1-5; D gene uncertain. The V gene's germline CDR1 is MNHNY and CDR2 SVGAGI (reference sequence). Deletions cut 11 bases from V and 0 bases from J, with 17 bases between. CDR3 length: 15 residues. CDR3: CACDRDSNSNQPQHF. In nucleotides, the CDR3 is TGTGCCTGCGATCGGGATTCGAATAGCAATCAGCCCCAGCATTTT.

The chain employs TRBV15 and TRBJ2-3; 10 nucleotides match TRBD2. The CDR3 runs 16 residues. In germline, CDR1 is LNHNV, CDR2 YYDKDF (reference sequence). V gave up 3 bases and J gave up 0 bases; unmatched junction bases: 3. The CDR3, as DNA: TGTGCCACCAGCAGGCAGGGACTAGCGAGCACAGATACGCAGTATTTT. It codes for CATSRQGLASTDTQYF.

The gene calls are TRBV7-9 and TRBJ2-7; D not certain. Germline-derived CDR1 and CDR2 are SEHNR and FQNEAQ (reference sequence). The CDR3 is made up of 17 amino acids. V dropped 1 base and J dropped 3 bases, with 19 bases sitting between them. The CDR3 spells CASSLVTEKQKCYEQYF. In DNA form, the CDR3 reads TGTGCCAGCAGCTTAGTCACAGAAAAGCAAAAATGCTACGAGCAGTACTTC.

The chain's CDR3 is CASSIGGDEKLFF. The DNA for the CDR3 is TGTGCCAGCAGTATAGGGGGAGATGAAAAACTGTTTTTT. V is TRBV6-6 and J is TRBJ1-4; TRBD1 might be the D (6 bases). Germline V CDR1 and CDR2: MNHNY, SVGAGI (reference sequence). With 5 bases removed from V and 6 bases from J, the gap between germline ends came to 10 bases. This CDR3 region has 13 residues.

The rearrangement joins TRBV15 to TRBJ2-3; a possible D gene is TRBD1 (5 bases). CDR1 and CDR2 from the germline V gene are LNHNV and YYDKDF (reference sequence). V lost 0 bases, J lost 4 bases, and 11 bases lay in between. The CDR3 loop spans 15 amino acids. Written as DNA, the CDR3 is TGTGCCACCAGCAGAGATTGGGGCGAGCCAGATACGCAGTATTTT. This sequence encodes CATSRDWGEPDTQYF.

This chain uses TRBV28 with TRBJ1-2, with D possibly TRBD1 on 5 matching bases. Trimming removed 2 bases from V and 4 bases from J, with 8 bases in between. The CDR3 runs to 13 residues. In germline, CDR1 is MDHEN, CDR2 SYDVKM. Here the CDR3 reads CASSLRQFYGYTF. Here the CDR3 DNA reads TGTGCCAGCAGTTTACGACAGTTCTATGGCTACACCTTC.

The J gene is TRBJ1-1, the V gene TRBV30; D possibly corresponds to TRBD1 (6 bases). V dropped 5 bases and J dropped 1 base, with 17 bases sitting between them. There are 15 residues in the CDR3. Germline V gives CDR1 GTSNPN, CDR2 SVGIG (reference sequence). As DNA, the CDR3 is TGTGCCTGGTACAGGGCCCGTAGGAGGAACACTGAAGCTTTCTTT. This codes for CAWYRARRRNTEAFF.